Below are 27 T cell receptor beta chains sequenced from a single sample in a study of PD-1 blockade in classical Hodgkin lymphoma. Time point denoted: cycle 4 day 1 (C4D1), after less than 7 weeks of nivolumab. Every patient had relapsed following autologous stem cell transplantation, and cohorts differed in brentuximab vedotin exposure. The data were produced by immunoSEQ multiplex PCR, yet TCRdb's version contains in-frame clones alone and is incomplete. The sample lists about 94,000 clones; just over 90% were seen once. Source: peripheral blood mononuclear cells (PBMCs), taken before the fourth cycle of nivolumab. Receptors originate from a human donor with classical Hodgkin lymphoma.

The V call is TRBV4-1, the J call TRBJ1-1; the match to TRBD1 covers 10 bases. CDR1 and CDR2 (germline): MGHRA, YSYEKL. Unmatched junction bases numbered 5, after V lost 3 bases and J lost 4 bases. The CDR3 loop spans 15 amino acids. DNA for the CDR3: TGCGCCAGCAGCCACGGTAGGACAGGGGGCACTGAAGCTTTCTTT. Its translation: CASSHGRTGGTEAFF.

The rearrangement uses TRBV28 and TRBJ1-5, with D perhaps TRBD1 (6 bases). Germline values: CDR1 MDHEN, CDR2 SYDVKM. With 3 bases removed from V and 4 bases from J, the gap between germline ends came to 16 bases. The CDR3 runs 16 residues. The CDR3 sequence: CASSLLARGVNQPQHF. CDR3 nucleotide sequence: TGTGCCAGCAGTTTGTTAGCCAGGGGCGTAAATCAGCCCCAGCATTTT.

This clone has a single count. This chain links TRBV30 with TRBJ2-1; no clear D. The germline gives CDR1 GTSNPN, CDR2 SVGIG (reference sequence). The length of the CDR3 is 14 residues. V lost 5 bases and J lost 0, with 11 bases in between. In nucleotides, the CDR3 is TGTGCCTGGTTATCCTACACCTCCTACAATGAGCAGTTCTTC. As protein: CAWLSYTSYNEQFF.

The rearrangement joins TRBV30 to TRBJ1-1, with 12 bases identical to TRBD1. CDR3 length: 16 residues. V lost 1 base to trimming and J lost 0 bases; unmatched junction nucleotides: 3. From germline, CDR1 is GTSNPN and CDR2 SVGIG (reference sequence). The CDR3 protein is CAWSGGTGGLNTEAFF. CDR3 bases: TGTGCCTGGAGTGGAGGGACAGGGGGCTTGAACACTGAAGCTTTCTTT.

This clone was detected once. Here the CDR3 DNA reads TGTGCCAGCAGCCTCAGGGGATTCGGGGTAGCTTTCTTT. Amino acids: CASSLRGFGVAFF. The chain is built from TRBV5-8 and TRBJ1-1, with D tentatively TRBD1 (6 bases). The CDR3 runs 13 residues. Germline V gene data show CDR1 as SGHTS and CDR2 as YDEGEE. The V end was cut by 4 bases, the J end by 10 bases, with 17 bases between.

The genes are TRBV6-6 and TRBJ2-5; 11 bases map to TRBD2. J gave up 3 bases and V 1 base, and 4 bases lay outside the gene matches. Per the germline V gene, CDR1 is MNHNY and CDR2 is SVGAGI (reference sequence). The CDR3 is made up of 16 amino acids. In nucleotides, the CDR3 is TGTGCCAGCAGTTACTTGGGGACTAGCGGTGAAGAGACCCAGTACTTC. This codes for CASSYLGTSGEETQYF.

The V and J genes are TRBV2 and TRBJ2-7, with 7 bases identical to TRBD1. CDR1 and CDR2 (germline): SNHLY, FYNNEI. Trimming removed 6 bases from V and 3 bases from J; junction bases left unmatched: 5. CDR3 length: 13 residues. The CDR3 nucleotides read TGTGCCAGCAGCGCAAACAGGGGCTACGAGCAGTACTTC. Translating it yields CASSANRGYEQYF.

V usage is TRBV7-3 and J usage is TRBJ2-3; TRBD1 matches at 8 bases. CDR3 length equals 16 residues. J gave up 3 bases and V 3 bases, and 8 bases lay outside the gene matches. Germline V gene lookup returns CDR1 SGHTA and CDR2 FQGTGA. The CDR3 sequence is CASSFWTGKGTDTQYF. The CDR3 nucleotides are TGTGCCAGCAGCTTTTGGACAGGGAAGGGGACAGATACGCAGTATTTT.

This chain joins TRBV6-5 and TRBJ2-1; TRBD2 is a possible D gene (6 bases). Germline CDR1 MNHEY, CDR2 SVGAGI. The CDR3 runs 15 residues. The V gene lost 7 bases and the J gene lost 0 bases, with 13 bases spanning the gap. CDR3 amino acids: CASTQRRGSYNEQFF. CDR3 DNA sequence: TGTGCCAGCACCCAGCGGAGGGGCTCCTACAATGAGCAGTTCTTC.

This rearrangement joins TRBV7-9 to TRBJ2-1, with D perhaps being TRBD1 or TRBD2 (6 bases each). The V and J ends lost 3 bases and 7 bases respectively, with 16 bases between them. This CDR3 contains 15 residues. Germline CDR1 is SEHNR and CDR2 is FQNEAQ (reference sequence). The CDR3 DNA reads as TGTGCCAGCAGCTTTACCGGGGGCCTCTCAAATGAGCAGTTCTTC. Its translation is CASSFTGGLSNEQFF.

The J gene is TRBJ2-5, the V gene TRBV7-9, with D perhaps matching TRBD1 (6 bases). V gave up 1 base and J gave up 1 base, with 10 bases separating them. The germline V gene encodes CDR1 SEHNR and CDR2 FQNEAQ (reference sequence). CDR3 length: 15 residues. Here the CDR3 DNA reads TGTGCCAGCAGCTTAGGCAGGGACATCCAAGAGACCCAGTACTTC. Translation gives CASSLGRDIQETQYF.

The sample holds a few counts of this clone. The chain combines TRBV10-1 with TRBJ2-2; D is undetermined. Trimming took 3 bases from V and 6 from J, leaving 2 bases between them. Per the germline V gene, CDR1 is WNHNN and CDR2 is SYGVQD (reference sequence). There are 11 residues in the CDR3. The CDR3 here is CASSDSGELFF. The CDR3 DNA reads TGCGCCAGCAGTGACTCCGGGGAGCTGTTTTTT.

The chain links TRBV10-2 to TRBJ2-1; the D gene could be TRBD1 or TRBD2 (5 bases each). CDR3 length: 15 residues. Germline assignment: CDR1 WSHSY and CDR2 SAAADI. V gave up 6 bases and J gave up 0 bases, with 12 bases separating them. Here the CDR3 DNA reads TGCGCCAGCAGGGGACCGGGTGGCTCCTACAATGAGCAGTTCTTC. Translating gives CASRGPGGSYNEQFF.

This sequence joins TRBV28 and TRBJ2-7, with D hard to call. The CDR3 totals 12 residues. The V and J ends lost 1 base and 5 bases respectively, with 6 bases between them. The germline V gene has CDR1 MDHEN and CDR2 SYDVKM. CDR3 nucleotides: TGTGCCAGCAGTTTATCCGCTCACGAGCAGTACTTC. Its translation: CASSLSAHEQYF.

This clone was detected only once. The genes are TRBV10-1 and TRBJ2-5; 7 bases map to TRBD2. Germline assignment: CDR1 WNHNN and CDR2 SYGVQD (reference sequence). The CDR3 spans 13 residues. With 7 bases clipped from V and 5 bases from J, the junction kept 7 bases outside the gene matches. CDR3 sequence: CASNGWEGETQYF. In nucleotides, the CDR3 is TGCGCCAGCAATGGCTGGGAGGGTGAGACCCAGTACTTC.

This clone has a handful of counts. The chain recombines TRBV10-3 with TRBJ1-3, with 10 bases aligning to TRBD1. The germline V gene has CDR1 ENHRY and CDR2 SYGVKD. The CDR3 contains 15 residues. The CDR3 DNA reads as TGTACCACCTCCCTGGAGGGACAGGGGAGAAACACCATATATTTT. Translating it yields CTTSLEGQGRNTIYF.

In nucleotides, the CDR3 is TGTGCCACCCAATCCCCCGGGACAGGGGGCGATGGCTACACCTTC. Its translation is CATQSPGTGGDGYTF. V usage is TRBV7-9 and J usage is TRBJ1-2; 12 positions agree with TRBD1. This CDR3 spans 15 amino acids. With V trimmed by 10 bases and J by 6 bases, 12 bases remained unmatched. The germline gives CDR1 SEHNR, CDR2 FQNEAQ (reference sequence).

CDR3 amino acids: CASSLPPLHHRQGENQPQHF. For the CDR3, the DNA is TGTGCCAGCAGTTTACCCCCATTACACCATCGGCAGGGTGAGAATCAGCCCCAGCATTTT. V and J are TRBV28 and TRBJ1-5; TRBD1 is a possible D gene (5 bases). Germline loops: CDR1 MDHEN, CDR2 SYDVKM. The CDR3 spans 20 residues. V was cut by 2 bases and J by 4 bases, with 27 bases left in between.

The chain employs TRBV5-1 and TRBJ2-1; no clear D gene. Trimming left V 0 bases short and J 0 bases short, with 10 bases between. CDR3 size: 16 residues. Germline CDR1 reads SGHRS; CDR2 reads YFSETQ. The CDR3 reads CASSLASSSSYNEQFF. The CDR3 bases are TGCGCCAGCAGCTTGGCCTCGTCTAGCTCCTACAATGAGCAGTTCTTC.

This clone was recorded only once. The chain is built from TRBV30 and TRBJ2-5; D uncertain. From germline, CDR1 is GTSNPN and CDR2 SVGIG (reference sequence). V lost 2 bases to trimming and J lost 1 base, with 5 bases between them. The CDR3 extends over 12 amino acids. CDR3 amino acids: CAWSPAQETQYF. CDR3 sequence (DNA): TGTGCCTGGAGTCCAGCCCAAGAGACCCAGTACTTC.

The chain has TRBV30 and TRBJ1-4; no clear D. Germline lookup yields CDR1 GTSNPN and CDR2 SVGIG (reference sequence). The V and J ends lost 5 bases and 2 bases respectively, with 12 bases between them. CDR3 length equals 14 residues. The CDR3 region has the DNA TGTGCCTGGCAAGCCGGCCGGACTAATGAAAAACTGTTTTTT. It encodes CAWQAGRTNEKLFF.

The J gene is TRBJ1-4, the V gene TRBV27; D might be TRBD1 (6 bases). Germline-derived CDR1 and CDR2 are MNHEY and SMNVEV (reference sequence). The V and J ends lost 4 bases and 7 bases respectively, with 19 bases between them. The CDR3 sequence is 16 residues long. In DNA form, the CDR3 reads TGTGCCAGCAGTTCCGTGATCAGGGGAACCGGTGAAAAACTGTTTTTT. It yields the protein CASSSVIRGTGEKLFF.

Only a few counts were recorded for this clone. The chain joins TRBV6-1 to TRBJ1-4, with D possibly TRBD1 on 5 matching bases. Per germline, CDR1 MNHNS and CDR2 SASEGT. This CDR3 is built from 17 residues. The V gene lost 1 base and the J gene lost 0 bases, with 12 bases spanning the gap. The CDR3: CASSEVAGLTTNEKLFF. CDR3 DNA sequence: TGTGCCAGCAGTGAAGTGGCAGGGTTGACAACTAATGAAAAACTGTTTTTT.

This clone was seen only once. Here the CDR3 DNA reads TGTGCCAGCAAAAAAGGGGTGAACACTGAAGCTTTCTTT. This codes for CASKKGVNTEAFF. The gene calls are TRBV2 and TRBJ1-1, with TRBD1 as a possible D gene (5 bases). This CDR3 has 13 residues. Germline lookup yields CDR1 SNHLY and CDR2 FYNNEI. Trimming pared 7 bases from V and 0 bases from J, leaving 9 bases between.

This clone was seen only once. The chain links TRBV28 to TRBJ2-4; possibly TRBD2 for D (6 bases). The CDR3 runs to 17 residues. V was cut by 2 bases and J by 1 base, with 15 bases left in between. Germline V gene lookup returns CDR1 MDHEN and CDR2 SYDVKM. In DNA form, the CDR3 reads TGTGCCAGCAGTTTAGGGCTAGCGCGTGACGCCAAAAACATTCAGTACTTC. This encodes CASSLGLARDAKNIQYF.

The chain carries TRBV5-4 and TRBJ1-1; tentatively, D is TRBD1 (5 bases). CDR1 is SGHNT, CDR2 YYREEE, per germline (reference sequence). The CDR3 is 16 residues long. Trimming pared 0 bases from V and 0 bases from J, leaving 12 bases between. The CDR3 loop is CASSLASGLLNTEAFF. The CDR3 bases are TGTGCCAGCAGCTTGGCCTCGGGGCTGCTGAACACTGAAGCTTTCTTT.

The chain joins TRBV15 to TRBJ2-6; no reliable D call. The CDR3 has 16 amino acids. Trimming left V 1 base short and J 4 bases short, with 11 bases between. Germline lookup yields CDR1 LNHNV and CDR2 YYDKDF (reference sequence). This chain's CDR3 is CATSRVLGSGANVLTF. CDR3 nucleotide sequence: TGTGCCACCAGCAGAGTTCTGGGCTCGGGGGCCAACGTCCTGACTTTC.